The 5 T cell receptor beta chains in this list originate from one sample, sequenced in a study. TCRdb re-analysed the 5' RACE reads in MiXCR, keeping a single row per CDR3 protein. The sample carries about 54,000 distinct CDR3 sequences, roughly 17% recorded once. Sequenced material: naive CD4+ T cells sorted from blood. Subset of the sample: naive CD4+ T cells, CD4+CD45RA+CD25-. The receptor source for this set is a female donor with breast cancer.

This clonotype appeared many times. This chain joins TRBV29-1 and TRBJ2-7, with 7 bases aligning to TRBD1. The CDR3 extends over 14 amino acids. V lost 6 bases and J lost 6; bases outside the gene matches: 14. Germline-derived CDR1 and CDR2 are SQVTM and ANQGSEA. The CDR3 region has the DNA TGCAGCGTCAGAATAACAGGGGAAGGCTCCGAGCAGTACTTC. Protein sequence: CSVRITGEGSEQYF.

This clonotype appeared many times. The V gene is TRBV7-2, the J gene TRBJ1-1; D possibly corresponds to TRBD1 (6 bases). Germline V lookup: CDR1 SGHTA, CDR2 FQGNSA. The CDR3 length is 14 residues. The V gene lost 3 bases and the J gene lost 1 base, with 9 bases spanning the gap. The CDR3 sequence: CASSFPGQNTEAFF. CDR3 coding DNA: TGTGCCAGCAGCTTCCCGGGACAGAACACTGAAGCTTTCTTT.

On this clonotype itself: Germline and junction disagree at one end, which may indicate a read error. The rearrangement links TRBV13 to TRBJ2-7; D is undetermined. The CDR3 loop spans 16 amino acids. Germline CDR1 and CDR2: PRHDT and FYEKMQ (reference sequence). The CDR3 here is CACSSYPTAITYEQYF. CDR3 sequence (DNA): TGTGCCTGCAGCTCTTATCCGACTGCCATCACCTACGAGCAGTACTTC.

The chain carries TRBV24-1 and TRBJ2-6; 8 nucleotides agree with TRBD1. The CDR3 is 16 amino acids. Trimming removed 12 bases from V and 0 bases from J; junction bases left unmatched: 9. Per germline, CDR1 KGHDR and CDR2 SFDVKD. The DNA of the CDR3 is TGTGCCGTCGGGACAGGCGAGCGCTCTGGGGCCAACGTCCTGACTTTC. Protein sequence: CAVGTGERSGANVLTF.

This clonotype was picked up a small number of times. The chain recombines TRBV6-6 with TRBJ1-2; 9 positions agree with TRBD1. CDR3 length: 16 residues. Trimming removed 6 bases from V and 2 bases from J; junction bases left unmatched: 10. Germline CDR1 MNHNY, CDR2 SVGAGI (reference sequence). DNA for the CDR3: TGTGCCAGCAGCCGACCGGGACAGGGAACGAACTATGGCTACACCTTC. It specifies CASSRPGQGTNYGYTF.